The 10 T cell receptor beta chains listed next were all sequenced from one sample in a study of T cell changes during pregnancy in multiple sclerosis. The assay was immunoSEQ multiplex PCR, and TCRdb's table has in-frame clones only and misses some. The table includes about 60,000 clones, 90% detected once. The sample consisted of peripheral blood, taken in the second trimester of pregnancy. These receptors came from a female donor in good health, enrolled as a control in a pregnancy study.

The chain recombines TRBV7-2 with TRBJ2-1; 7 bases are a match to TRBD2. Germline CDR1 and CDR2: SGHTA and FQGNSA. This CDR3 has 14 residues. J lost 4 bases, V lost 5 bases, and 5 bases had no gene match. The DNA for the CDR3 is TGTGCCAGCAGCCCCCGGGACTATTACAATGAGCAGTTCTTC. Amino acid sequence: CASSPRDYYNEQFF.

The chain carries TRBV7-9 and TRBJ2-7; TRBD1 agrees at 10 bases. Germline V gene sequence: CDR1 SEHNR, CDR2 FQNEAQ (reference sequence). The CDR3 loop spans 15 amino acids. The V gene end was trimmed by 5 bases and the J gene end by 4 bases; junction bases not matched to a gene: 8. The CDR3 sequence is CASSGTGTGAYEQYF. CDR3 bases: TGTGCCAGCAGCGGTACCGGGACAGGGGCGTACGAGCAGTACTTC.

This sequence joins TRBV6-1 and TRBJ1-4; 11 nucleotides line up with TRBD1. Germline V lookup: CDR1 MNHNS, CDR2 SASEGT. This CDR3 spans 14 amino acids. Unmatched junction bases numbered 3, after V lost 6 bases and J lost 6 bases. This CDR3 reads CASRRDRGDEKLFF. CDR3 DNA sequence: TGTGCCAGCAGGAGGGACAGGGGGGATGAAAAACTGTTTTTT.

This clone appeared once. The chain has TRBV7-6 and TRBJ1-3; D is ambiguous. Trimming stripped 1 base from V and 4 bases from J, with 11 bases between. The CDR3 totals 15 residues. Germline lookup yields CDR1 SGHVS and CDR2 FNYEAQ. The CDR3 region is CASSLDMGEGNTIYF. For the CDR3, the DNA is TGTGCCAGCAGCTTAGATATGGGAGAAGGAAACACCATATATTTT.

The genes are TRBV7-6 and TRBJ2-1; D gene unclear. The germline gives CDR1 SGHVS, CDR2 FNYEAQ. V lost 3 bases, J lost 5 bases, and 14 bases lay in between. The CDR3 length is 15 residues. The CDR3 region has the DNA TGTGCCAGCAGCTTTCCCCCTGACTCTCACAATGAGCAGTTCTTC. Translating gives CASSFPPDSHNEQFF.

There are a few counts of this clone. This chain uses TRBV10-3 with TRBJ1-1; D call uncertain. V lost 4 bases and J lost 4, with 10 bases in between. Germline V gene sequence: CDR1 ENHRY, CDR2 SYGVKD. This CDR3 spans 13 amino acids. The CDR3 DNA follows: TGTGCCATCAGTGCAGGCCGCTTCACTGAAGCTTTCTTT. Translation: CAISAGRFTEAFF.

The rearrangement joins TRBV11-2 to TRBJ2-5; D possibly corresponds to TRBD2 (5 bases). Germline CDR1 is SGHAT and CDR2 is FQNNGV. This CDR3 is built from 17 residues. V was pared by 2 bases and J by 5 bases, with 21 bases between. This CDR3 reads CASSLPGVERRGETQYF. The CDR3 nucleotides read TGTGCCAGCAGCTTACCCGGGGTTGAACGCCGAGGCGAGACCCAGTACTTC.

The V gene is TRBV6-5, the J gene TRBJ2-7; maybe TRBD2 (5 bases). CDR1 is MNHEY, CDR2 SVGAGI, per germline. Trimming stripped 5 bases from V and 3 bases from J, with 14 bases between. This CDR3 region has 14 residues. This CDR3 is CASSGPVRDYEQYF. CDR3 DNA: TGTGCCAGCAGTGGCCCGGTACGGGACTACGAGCAGTACTTC.

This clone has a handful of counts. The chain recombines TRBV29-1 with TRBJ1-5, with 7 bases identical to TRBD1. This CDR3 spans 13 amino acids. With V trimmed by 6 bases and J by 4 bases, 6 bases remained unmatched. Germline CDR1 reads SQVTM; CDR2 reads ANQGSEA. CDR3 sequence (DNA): TGCAGCGTAGATCAGGGGGTTAATCAGCCCCAGCATTTT. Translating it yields CSVDQGVNQPQHF.

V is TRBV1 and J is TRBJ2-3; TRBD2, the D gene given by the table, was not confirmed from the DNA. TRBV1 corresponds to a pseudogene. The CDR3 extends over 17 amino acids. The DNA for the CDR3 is TGCACCAGCAGCCAAGATCTTCCTAGCGGGATCGCAGATACGCAGTATTTT. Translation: CTSSQDLPSGIADTQYF.